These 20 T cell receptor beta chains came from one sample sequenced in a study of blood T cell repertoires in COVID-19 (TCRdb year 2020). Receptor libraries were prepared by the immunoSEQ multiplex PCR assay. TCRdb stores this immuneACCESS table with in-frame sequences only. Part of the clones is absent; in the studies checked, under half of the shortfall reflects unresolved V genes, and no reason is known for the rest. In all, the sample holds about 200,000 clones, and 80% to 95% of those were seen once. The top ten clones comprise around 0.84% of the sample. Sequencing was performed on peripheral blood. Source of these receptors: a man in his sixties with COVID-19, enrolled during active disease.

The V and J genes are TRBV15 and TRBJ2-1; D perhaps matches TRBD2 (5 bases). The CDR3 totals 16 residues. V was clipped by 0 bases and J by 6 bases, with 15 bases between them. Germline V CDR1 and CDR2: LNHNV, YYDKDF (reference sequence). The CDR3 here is CATSRERGKIVNEQFF. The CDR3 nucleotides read TGTGCCACCAGCAGAGAAAGAGGGAAAATAGTCAATGAGCAGTTCTTC.

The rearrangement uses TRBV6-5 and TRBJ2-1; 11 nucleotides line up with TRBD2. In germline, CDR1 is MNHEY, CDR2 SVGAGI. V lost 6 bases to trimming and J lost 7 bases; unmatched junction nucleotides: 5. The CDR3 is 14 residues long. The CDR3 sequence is CASSLSGGGNEQFF. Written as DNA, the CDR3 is TGTGCCAGCAGCCTTAGCGGGGGGGGGAATGAGCAGTTCTTC.

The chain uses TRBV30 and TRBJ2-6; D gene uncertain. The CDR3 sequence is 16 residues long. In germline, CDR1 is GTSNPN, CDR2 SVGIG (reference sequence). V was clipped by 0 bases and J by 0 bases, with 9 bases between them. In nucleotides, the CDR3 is TGTGCCTGGAGTGTAAACCAACTCTCTGGGGCCAACGTCCTGACTTTC. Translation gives CAWSVNQLSGANVLTF.

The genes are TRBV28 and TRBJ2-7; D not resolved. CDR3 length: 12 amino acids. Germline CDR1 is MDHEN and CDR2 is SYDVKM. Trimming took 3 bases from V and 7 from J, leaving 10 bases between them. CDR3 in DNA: TGTGCCAGCAGTTTGTTACACGGGGAGCAGTACTTC. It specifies CASSLLHGEQYF.

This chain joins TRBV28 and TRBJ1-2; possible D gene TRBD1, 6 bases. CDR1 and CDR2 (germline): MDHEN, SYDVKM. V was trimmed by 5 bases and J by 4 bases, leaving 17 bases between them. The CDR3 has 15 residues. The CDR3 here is CASSRWGPNIYGYTF. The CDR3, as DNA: TGTGCCAGCAGTCGGTGGGGGCCTAACATCTATGGCTACACCTTC.

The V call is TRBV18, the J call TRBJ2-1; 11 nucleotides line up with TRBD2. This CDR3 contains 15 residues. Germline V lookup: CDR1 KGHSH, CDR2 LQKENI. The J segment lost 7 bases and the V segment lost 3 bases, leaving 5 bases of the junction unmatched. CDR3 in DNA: TGTGCCAGCTCACCGGGACTAGCGGAAGTAAATGAGCAGTTCTTC. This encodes CASSPGLAEVNEQFF.

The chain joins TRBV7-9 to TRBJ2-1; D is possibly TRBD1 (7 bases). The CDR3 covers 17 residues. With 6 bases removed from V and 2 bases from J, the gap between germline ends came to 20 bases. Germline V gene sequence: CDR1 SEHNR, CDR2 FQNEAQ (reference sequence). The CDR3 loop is CASSSTGSGLTYNEQFF. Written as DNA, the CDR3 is TGTGCCAGCAGTTCGACAGGGTCGGGACTGACCTACAATGAGCAGTTCTTC.

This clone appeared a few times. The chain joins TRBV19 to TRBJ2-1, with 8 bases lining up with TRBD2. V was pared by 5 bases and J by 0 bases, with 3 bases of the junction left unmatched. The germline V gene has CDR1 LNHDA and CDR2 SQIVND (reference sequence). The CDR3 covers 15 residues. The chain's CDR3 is CASSPTSGSYNEQFF. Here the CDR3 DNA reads TGTGCCAGTAGTCCTACTAGCGGCTCCTACAATGAGCAGTTCTTC. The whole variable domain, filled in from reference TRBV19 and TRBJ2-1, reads DGGITQSPKYLFRKEGQNVTLSCEQNLNHDAMYWYRQDPGQGLRLIYYSQIVNDFQKGDIAEGYSVSREKKESFPLTVTSAQKNPTAFYLCASSPTSGSYNEQFFGPGTRLTVL.

CDR3 coding DNA: TGTGCCAGCAGCCAAGACAGTTCTTCACCCCTCCACTTT. As protein: CASSQDSSSPLHF. The V call is TRBV3-1 (or the pseudogene TRBV3-2), the J call TRBJ1-6; no firm D call. This CDR3 contains 13 residues. Trimming removed 0 bases from V and 9 bases from J, with 6 bases in between. Germline values: CDR1 LGHDT, CDR2 YNNKEL (reference sequence).

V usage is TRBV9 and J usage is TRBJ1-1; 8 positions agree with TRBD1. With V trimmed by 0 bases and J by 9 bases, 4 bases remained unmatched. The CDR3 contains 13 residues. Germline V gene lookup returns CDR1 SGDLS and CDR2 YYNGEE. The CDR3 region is CASSVVPGGQAFF. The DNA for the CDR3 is TGTGCCAGCAGCGTAGTCCCAGGGGGCCAAGCTTTCTTT.

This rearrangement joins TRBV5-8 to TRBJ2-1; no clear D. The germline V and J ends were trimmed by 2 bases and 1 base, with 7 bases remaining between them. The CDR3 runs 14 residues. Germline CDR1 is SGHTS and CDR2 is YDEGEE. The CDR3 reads CASSFSQSYNEQFF. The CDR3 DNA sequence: TGTGCCAGCAGCTTTTCACAGTCCTACAATGAGCAGTTCTTC.

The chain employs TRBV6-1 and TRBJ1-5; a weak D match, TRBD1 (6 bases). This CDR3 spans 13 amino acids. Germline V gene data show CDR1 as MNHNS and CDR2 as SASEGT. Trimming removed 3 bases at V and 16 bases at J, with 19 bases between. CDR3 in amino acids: CASSEAYREGDHF. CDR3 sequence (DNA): TGTGCCAGCAGTGAGGCCTACAGGGAGGGTGATCATTTT.

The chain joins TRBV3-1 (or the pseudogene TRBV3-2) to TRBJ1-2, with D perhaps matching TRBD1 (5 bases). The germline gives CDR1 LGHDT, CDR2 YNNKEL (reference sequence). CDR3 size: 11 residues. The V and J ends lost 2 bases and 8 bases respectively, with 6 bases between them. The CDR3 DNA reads TGTGCCAGCAGCCAACAGGGAGGCTACACCTTC. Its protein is CASSQQGGYTF.

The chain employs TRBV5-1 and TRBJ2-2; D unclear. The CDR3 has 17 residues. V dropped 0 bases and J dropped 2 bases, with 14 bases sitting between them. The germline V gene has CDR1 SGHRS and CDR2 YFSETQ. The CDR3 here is CASSLELRRRNTGELFF. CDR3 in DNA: TGCGCCAGCAGCTTGGAACTGAGGCGGAGAAACACCGGGGAGCTGTTTTTT.

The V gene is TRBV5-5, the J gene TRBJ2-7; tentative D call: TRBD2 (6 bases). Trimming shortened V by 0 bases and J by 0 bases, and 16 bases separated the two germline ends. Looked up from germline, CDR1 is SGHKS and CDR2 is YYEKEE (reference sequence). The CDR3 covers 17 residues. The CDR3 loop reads CASSLGQGAGSSYEQYF. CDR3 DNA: TGTGCCAGCAGCTTGGGTCAGGGTGCGGGGAGCTCCTACGAGCAGTACTTC.

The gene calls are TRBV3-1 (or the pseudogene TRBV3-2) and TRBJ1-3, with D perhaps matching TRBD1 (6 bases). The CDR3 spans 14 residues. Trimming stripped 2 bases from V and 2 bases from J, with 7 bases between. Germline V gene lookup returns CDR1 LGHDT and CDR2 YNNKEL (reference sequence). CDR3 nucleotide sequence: TGTGCCAGCAGCCAACAGGGGACTGGAAACACCATATATTTT. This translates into CASSQQGTGNTIYF.

The DNA of the CDR3 is TGTGCCAGCTCACCACCGTTGGGACTAGGAGAGGCCACAGATACGCAGTATTTT. This gives the protein CASSPPLGLGEATDTQYF. This chain connects TRBV18 to TRBJ2-3, with TRBD2 matching over 8 bases. The germline V gene has CDR1 KGHSH and CDR2 LQKENI. The CDR3 totals 18 residues. V trimming: 0 bases; J trimming: 2 bases; junction bases outside the gene matches: 10. The whole variable domain, filled in from reference TRBV18 and TRBJ2-3, reads NAGVMQNPRHLVRRRGQEARLRCSPMKGHSHVYWYRQLPEEGLKFMVYLQKENIIDESGMPKERFSAEFPKEGPSILRIQQVVRGDSAAYFCASSPPLGLGEATDTQYFGPGTRLTVL.

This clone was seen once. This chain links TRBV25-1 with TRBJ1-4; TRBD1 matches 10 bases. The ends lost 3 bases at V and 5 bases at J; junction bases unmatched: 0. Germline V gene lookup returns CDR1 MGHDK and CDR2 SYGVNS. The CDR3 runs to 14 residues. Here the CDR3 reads CASSEGQGNEKLFF. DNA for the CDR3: TGTGCCAGCAGTGAGGGACAGGGGAATGAAAAACTGTTTTTT.

This CDR3 reads CASSLAGIQTQYF. CDR3 DNA: TGTGCCAGCAGCTTAGCAGGGATACAGACCCAGTACTTC. The genes are TRBV11-2 and TRBJ2-5; tentatively, D is TRBD1 (5 bases). Between the trimmed V and J ends, which lost 1 base and 6 bases, there was a span of 9 bases. This CDR3 spans 13 amino acids. Germline-derived CDR1 and CDR2 are SGHAT and FQNNGV.

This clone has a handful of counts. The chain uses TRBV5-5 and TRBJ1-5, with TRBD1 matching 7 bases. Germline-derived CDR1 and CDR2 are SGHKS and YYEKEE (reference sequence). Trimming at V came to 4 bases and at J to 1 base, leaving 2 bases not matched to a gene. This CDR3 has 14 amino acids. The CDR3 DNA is TGTGCCAGCAGCCGGGGACAGAGCAATCAGCCCCAGCATTTT. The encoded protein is CASSRGQSNQPQHF. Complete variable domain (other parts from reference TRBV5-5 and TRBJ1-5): DAGVTQSPTHLIKTRGQQVTLRCSPISGHKSVSWYQQVLGQGPQFIFQYYEKEERGRGNFPDRFSARQFPNYSSELNVNALLLGDSALYLCASSRGQSNQPQHFGDGTRLSIL.